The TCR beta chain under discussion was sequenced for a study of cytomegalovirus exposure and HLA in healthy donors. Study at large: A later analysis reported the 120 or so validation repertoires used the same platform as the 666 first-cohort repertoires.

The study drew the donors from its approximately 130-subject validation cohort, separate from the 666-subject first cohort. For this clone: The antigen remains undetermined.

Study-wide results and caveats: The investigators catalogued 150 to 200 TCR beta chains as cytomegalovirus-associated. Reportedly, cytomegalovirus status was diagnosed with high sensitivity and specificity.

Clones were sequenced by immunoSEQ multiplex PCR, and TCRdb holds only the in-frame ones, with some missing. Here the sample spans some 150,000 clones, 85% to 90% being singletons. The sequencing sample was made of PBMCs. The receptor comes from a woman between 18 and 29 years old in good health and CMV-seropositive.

In DNA form, the CDR3 reads TGCAGCGTTGAAGACACAGTGCTTAGGAATGAAGCTTTCTTT. It codes for CSVEDTVLRNEAFF. V gene TRBV29-1 combines with J gene TRBJ1-1, with D unclear. Germline V gene sequence: CDR1 SQVTM, CDR2 ANQGSEA. The CDR3 is made up of 14 amino acids. V lost 0 bases and J 7 bases, leaving 15 bases between the germline ends.